The 10 T cell receptor beta chains given below trace back to one sample, sequenced in a study of blood T cell repertoires in COVID-19. Produced via immunoSEQ multiplex PCR; TCRdb's table is partial and in-frame only. The repertoire includes about 28,000 clones, about 85% of them detected once, and approximately 5.4% sits in the top ten. What was sequenced was peripheral blood. These receptors originate from a man in his sixties with active COVID-19.

J is TRBJ2-3 and V is TRBV7-3; the D gene is possibly TRBD1 (6 bases). V shed 6 bases and J shed 4 bases, with 17 bases lying between them. This CDR3 contains 15 residues. Germline assignment: CDR1 SGHTA and CDR2 FQGTGA. CDR3 nucleotide sequence: TGTGCCAGCAGGCCTACAGGGAGTCAAGCAGATACGCAGTATTTT. Amino acids: CASRPTGSQADTQYF.

This clone was found a few times. The rearrangement links TRBV7-3 to TRBJ1-1, with a weak D call TRBD1 (6 bases). The V and J ends lost 6 bases and 1 base respectively, with 12 bases between them. CDR3 length: 14 residues. Germline CDR1 SGHTA, CDR2 FQGTGA. Written as DNA, the CDR3 is TGTGCCAGCAGAACGGACAGTAGGAACACTGAAGCTTTCTTT. Amino acids: CASRTDSRNTEAFF.

The chain carries TRBV10-3 and TRBJ1-1, with 8 bases lining up with TRBD1. This CDR3 spans 14 amino acids. After removal of 5 bases from V and 4 bases from J, the junction contained 6 bases not matched to a gene. Germline V CDR1 and CDR2: ENHRY, SYGVKD. The CDR3 sequence is CAISSSGGGTEAFF. The CDR3 DNA reads as TGTGCCATCAGTTCCTCAGGGGGCGGCACTGAAGCTTTCTTT.

This clone was detected a few times. The J gene is TRBJ1-6, the V gene TRBV5-6; 12 bases are a match to TRBD1. The trim removed 0 bases at V and 12 bases at J, leaving 4 bases unmatched. Germline V lookup: CDR1 SGHDT, CDR2 YYEEEE. CDR3 size: 15 residues. CDR3 amino acids: CASSLAGTGGLPLHF. As DNA, the CDR3 is TGTGCCAGCAGCTTGGCTGGGACAGGGGGCTTACCCCTCCACTTT.

V gene TRBV28 combines with J gene TRBJ2-1, with 15 bases fitting TRBD2. CDR3 length equals 18 residues. CDR1 and CDR2 from the germline V gene are MDHEN and SYDVKM. V shed 7 bases, J shed 7 bases, and the junction held 14 bases outside the gene matches. The CDR3 nucleotides are TGTGCCAGCATCCCCCACACGGGGACTAGCGGGGGGAAGAATGAGCAGTTCTTC. This translates into CASIPHTGTSGGKNEQFF.

This clone was counted only a few times. V is TRBV7-8 and J is TRBJ1-6, with D unresolved. Per germline, CDR1 SGHVS and CDR2 FQNEAQ. The CDR3 covers 16 residues. V shed 0 bases and J shed 8 bases, with 14 bases lying between them. This chain's CDR3 is CASSLALGRGDSPLHF. The DNA for the CDR3 is TGTGCCAGCAGCTTAGCGCTTGGGAGAGGAGATTCACCCCTCCACTTT.

For the CDR3, the DNA is TGCAGCGTTACAGGGGGTTTCGCTGGGGAGCAGTACTTC. It yields the protein CSVTGGFAGEQYF. This chain joins TRBV29-1 and TRBJ2-7, with TRBD1 matching 8 bases. Trimming at V came to 5 bases and at J to 7 bases, leaving 10 bases not matched to a gene. CDR3 length equals 13 residues. The germline V gene encodes CDR1 SQVTM and CDR2 ANQGSEA.

The chain carries TRBV18 and TRBJ1-2, with D hard to call. V lost 8 bases and J lost 2, with 15 bases in between. This CDR3 is built from 14 residues. Germline-derived CDR1 and CDR2 are KGHSH and LQKENI. In DNA form, the CDR3 reads TGTGCCAGCGTCACCTCACAGCAGAACTATGGCTACACCTTC. This translates into CASVTSQQNYGYTF.

The chain combines TRBV19 with TRBJ2-5; TRBD1 matches at 7 bases. There are 14 residues in the CDR3. CDR1 and CDR2 (germline): LNHDA, SQIVND (reference sequence). With 10 bases clipped from V and 6 bases from J, the junction kept 14 bases outside the gene matches. CDR3 amino acids: CATTPGTARKTQYF. The CDR3 DNA sequence: TGTGCCACAACACCTGGGACAGCCAGAAAGACCCAGTACTTC. The full variable domain, rest sourced from reference TRBV19 and TRBJ2-5, is DGGITQSPKYLFRKEGQNVTLSCEQNLNHDAMYWYRQDPGQGLRLIYYSQIVNDFQKGDIAEGYSVSREKKESFPLTVTSAQKNPTAFYLCATTPGTARKTQYFGPGTRLLVL.

The rearrangement uses TRBV27 and TRBJ1-1; no reliable D call. The V and J ends lost 5 bases and 3 bases respectively, with 4 bases between them. Looked up from germline, CDR1 is MNHEY and CDR2 is SMNVEV (reference sequence). The CDR3 covers 11 residues. The CDR3: CASSGYTEAFF. The CDR3 DNA is TGTGCCAGCAGTGGCTACACTGAAGCTTTCTTT.